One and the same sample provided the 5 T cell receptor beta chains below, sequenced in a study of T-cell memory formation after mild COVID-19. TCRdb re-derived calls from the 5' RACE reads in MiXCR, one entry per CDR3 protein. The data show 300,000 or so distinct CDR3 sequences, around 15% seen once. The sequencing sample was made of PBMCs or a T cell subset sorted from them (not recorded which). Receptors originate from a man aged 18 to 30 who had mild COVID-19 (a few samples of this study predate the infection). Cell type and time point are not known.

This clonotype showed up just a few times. CDR3 region: CSARVRGLSQPQHF. CDR3 nucleotides: TGCAGTGCTAGAGTCCGGGGGCTGAGTCAGCCCCAGCATTTT. The chain employs TRBV20-1 and TRBJ1-5, with a weak D call TRBD1 (6 bases). The CDR3 consists of 14 residues. CDR1 and CDR2 from the germline V gene are DFQATT and SNEGSKA (reference sequence). The germline V and J ends were trimmed by 1 base and 6 bases, with 13 bases remaining between them.

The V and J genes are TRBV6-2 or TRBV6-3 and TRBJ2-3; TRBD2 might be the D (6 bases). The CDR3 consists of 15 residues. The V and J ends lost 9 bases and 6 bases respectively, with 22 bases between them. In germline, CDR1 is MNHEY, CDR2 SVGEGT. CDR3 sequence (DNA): TGTGCCAGTCGGACGCGGGGAGTTCTAGGGGATACGCAGTATTTT. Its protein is CASRTRGVLGDTQYF.

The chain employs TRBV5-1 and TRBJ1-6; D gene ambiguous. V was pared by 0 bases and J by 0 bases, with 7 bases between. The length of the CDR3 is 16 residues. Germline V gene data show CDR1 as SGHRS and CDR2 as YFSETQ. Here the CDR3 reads CASSLVGFSYNSPLHF. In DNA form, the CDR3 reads TGCGCCAGCAGCTTGGTAGGATTCTCCTATAATTCACCCCTCCACTTT.

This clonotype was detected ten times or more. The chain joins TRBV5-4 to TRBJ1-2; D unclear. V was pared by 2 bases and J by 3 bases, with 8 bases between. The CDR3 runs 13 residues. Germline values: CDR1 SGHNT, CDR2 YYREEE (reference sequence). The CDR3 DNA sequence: TGTGCCAGCAGCTTCGGACCCGACTATGGCTACACCTTC. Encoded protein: CASSFGPDYGYTF.

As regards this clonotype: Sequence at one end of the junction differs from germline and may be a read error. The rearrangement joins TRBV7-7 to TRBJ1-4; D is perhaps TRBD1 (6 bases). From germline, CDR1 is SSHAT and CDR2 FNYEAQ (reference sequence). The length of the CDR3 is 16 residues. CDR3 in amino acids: CASSLGPGASNEKLFF. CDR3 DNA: TGTGCTAGCAGCTTAGGTCCGGGGGCGAGTAATGAAAAACTGTTTTTT.